This paragraph covers one T cell receptor (beta chain) sequence. Its antigen remains undetermined. Base-call qualities are not available, and no considerably larger clone is one nucleotide away. One collaborating source in Seattle enrolled patients during active infection and followed them longitudinally through the course of disease. Whole blood was collected in K2EDTA tubes by collaborating institutions according to the institutions' own protocols. For TCRbeta analysis, collaborator samples were shipped as frozen whole blood, as isolated PBMCs, or as DNA extracted from either sample type. The data stem from a study of blood T cell repertoires in COVID-19 (TCRdb year 2020). Study-wide context: Samples covering the acute and convalescent phases of COVID-19 were provided by collaborators in the United States, Italy and Spain. The prospective study material was composed of cDNA or gDNA derived from T cells, B-cell-depleted T cells, or PBMCs. The dataset comprised deeply sampled blood TCRbeta repertoires from subjects exposed to, actively infected with, or recovered from COVID-19. The repertoires were released in a freely available public database meant as a resource for research on the immune response to SARS-CoV-2. Samples were obtained from the ongoing ImmuneRACE study (first 160 participants) and from about 1,300 subjects provided by 6 global collaborators. Sample metadata almost always included a de-identified subject ID, COVID-19 status, age in years and sex. HLA class I and class II types, where available, came from metadata supplied by the sample provider rather than from assay-based typing.

What the study reported, not specific to this receptor: Clinical and demographic metadata were provided uncurated, with the amount varying by source and participant.

The immunoSEQ Assay, a bias-controlled multiplex PCR, was used to amplify TCRbeta CDR3 regions from genomic DNA. Concerning the study's data processing: Within the assay, amplification of reference gene primers was used to estimate how many nucleated cells each sample contained. Sequence reads were collapsed and filtered to measure the absolute abundance of every unique TCRbeta CDR3 rearrangement. For each sample, productive Simpson clonality was calculated as the square root of Simpson's diversity index across productive rearrangements. TCRdb took this table from immuneACCESS and kept in-frame rearrangements with V and J called. Such tables lack part of the clones; where checked against another copy, unresolved V genes explain under half of the gap, and the rest is unexplained. The V and J calls and the clone size are those of that table, but D and trimming were determined from the DNA. The sample table shows 300,000 to 450,000 clones, and around 87% are seen once. The top ten constitute less than 11% of the sample.

The receptor was isolated from a young woman with COVID-19, enrolled during active disease. The sample comprised peripheral blood.

The DNA sequence is given as TGCGCCAGCAGTTATCTAGCGGGAGTGGGAAATGAGCAGTTCTTC. Its protein product is CASSYLAGVGNEQFF. The chain is made from TRBV5-1 and TRBJ2-1; TRBD2 matches 10 bases in the middle. For this chain, trimming is 5 bases at the V end and 7 bases at the J end, and the number of junction bases without a gene match is 9. CDR1 SGHRS and CDR2 YFSETQ are derived from the germline V gene. From cysteine to phenylalanine, the CDR3 is 15 amino acids long. The read is trimmed to its CDR3 DNA, 45 bases read in frame from base 1.